A single sample is the source of the 7 T cell receptor beta chains below, sequenced in a study of blood T cells in healthy people across ages (dated by TCRdb to the mid-2010s). Libraries were prepared through 5' RACE. The sequencer was an Illumina HiSeq 2500. A second roughly 7 to 12 cycle PCR used a sample-barcoded 5' primer and a J-beta primer mix. TCRdb reanalyzed the raw reads on its own, using fastp at Q25 for trimming and MiXCR for clone calling, and kept in-frame beta chains. Under each unique CDR3 protein, matching rows form one entry showing the most common genes and DNA. In all, the sample holds around 900,000 distinct CDR3 sequences, and about 51% of those were seen once. The ten most abundant clones make up about 22% of the sample. The sample consisted of blood. The origin of the receptors is a woman in her fifties or sixties in good health.

This chain links TRBV7-2 with TRBJ2-5; TRBD1 or TRBD2 may be the D gene (5 bases each). The germline CDR1 and CDR2 sequences are SGHTA and FQGNSA. The CDR3 totals 14 residues. V dropped 4 bases and J dropped 3 bases, with 12 bases sitting between them. The CDR3 is CASSWGPREETQYF. The CDR3 nucleotides are TGTGCCAGCAGCTGGGGACCACGAGAAGAGACCCAGTACTTC.

J is TRBJ2-7 and V is TRBV20-1; TRBD2 might be the D (6 bases). CDR1 is DFQATT and CDR2 is SNEGSKA in the germline V gene (reference sequence). Trimming removed 2 bases at V and 3 bases at J, with 17 bases between. The CDR3 length is 15 residues. In nucleotides, the CDR3 is TGCAGTGCTAGATTAGGAGGGCGGAGGGGCTACGAGCAGTACTTC. The encoded protein is CSARLGGRRGYEQYF.

The table lists this clonotype with a count of one. V usage is TRBV7-2 and J usage is TRBJ2-1; D call uncertain. Germline V gene lookup returns CDR1 SGHTA and CDR2 FQGNSA. V gave up 1 base and J gave up 0 bases, with 7 bases separating them. The CDR3 loop spans 15 amino acids. CDR3 sequence reads: CASSLVLDSYNEQFF. CDR3 DNA: TGTGCCAGCAGCTTAGTCTTGGACTCCTACAATGAGCAGTTCTTC.

This chain uses TRBV7-9 with TRBJ2-5, with D hard to call. Germline V CDR1 and CDR2: SEHNR, FQNEAQ (reference sequence). The CDR3 spans 15 residues. Trimming left V 5 bases short and J 5 bases short, with 18 bases between. The CDR3 protein is CASSNPARSVETQYF. The CDR3 nucleotides are TGTGCCAGCAGCAACCCCGCCCGGAGCGTGGAGACCCAGTACTTC. Complete variable domain (other parts from reference TRBV7-9 and TRBJ2-5): DTGVSQNPRHKITKRGQNVTFRCDPISEHNRLYWYRQTLGQGPEFLTYFQNEAQLEKSRLLSDRFSAERPKGSFSTLEIQRTEQGDSAMYLCASSNPARSVETQYFGPGTRLLVL.

There are a few counts of this clonotype. The gene calls are TRBV7-2 and TRBJ2-3; D possibly corresponds to TRBD2 (6 bases). The germline V and J ends were trimmed by 1 base and 8 bases, with 16 bases remaining between them. The CDR3 length is 15 residues. The germline gives CDR1 SGHTA, CDR2 FQGNSA. The CDR3, as DNA: TGTGCCAGCAGCTTAGTCGGGACTTCACAGGTTACGCAGTATTTT. This encodes CASSLVGTSQVTQYF.

On this clonotype: Sequence at one end of the junction differs from germline and may be a read error. V usage is TRBV5-1 and J usage is TRBJ2-7; 9 positions match TRBD1. The CDR3 extends over 15 amino acids. CDR1 is SGHRS, CDR2 YFSETQ, per germline. The CDR3 region is CASSLYRGREDTQYF. The CDR3 coding sequence is TGCGCCAGCAGCTTATACAGGGGGCGAGAGGATACGCAGTATTTC.

The V and J genes are TRBV28 and TRBJ2-7; D remains ambiguous. The CDR3 consists of 12 residues. The germline V gene has CDR1 MDHEN and CDR2 SYDVKM. V lost 5 bases and J lost 7, with 12 bases in between. CDR3 region: CASSPRNGEQYF. The DNA of the CDR3 is TGTGCCAGCAGTCCCCGGAATGGTGAGCAGTACTTC.